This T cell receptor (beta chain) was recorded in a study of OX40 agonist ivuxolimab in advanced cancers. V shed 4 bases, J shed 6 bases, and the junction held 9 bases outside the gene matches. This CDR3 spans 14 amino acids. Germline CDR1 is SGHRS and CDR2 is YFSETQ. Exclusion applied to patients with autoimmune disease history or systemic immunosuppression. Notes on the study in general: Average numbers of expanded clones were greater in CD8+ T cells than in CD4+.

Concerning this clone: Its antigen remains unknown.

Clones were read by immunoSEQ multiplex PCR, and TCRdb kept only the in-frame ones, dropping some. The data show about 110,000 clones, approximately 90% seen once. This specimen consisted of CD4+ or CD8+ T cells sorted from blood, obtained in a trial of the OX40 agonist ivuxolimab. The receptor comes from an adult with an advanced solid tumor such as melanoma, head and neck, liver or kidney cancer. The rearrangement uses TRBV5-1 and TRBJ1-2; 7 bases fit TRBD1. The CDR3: CASSGGDRGDGYTF. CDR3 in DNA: TGCGCCAGCAGCGGGGGGGACAGAGGAGATGGCTACACCTTC.